These T cell receptor beta chains were read from a single sample in a study of blood T cell repertoires in COVID-19. TCRdb keeps only in-frame clones here, not all; method: immunoSEQ multiplex PCR. The table includes 150,000 or so clones, roughly 80% detected once. Sequenced sample: PBMCs or T cells enriched from blood (not recorded which). These receptors came from a woman in her forties with acute COVID-19. CDR3s include the opening cysteine and the closing phenylalanine or tryptophan. The D gene is left open where the match is weak. Clone size appears in some rows only: once, few, many, or a class for an expanded clone.

V gene,clone size,J gene,D gene,CDR3 protein,CDR3 DNA
TRBV28,.,TRBJ2-2,.,CASSFPSSAYTGELFF,TGTGCCAGCAGTTTCCCCTCTAGTGCCTACACCGGGGAGCTGTTTTTT
TRBV3-1/TRBV3-2,.,TRBJ2-1,TRBD2,CASSHSRLAGGPDEQFF,TGTGCCAGCAGCCATTCCAGACTAGCGGGAGGGCCAGATGAGCAGTTCTTC
TRBV9,.,TRBJ2-7,TRBD1,CASSRTGSSYEQYF,TGTGCCAGCAGCCGGACAGGGAGCTCCTACGAGCAGTACTTC
TRBV10-2,.,TRBJ1-1,.,CASSLGGRNTEAFF,TGCGCCAGCAGCCTGGGGGGACGGAACACTGAAGCTTTCTTT
TRBV3-1/TRBV3-2,.,TRBJ2-1,TRBD2,CASSLAGGLYNEQFF,TGTGCCAGCAGCCTAGCGGGAGGATTATACAATGAGCAGTTCTTC
TRBV12-3/TRBV12-4,.,TRBJ1-1,.,CASSFYNLKAFF,TGTGCCAGCAGTTTCTATAACTTAAAAGCTTTCTTT
TRBV5-1,once,TRBJ1-3,.,CASSLSLSGNTIYF,TGCGCCAGCAGCTTAAGCCTCTCTGGAAACACCATATATTTT
TRBV9,.,TRBJ1-2,.,CASSVARGEGGYTF,TGTGCCAGCAGCGTAGCGAGAGGGGAGGGCGGCTACACCTTC
TRBV28,.,TRBJ2-7,TRBD2,CASSYTGGSSYEQYF,TGTGCCAGCAGTTATACCGGGGGGTCCTCCTACGAGCAGTACTTC
TRBV30,.,TRBJ1-1,TRBD1,CAWSVRMGRGTEAFF,TGTGCCTGGAGTGTACGCATGGGCAGGGGGACTGAAGCTTTCTTT
TRBV6-5,.,TRBJ1-5,.,CASRPQGNSNQPQHF,TGTGCCAGCAGGCCGCAGGGGAATAGCAATCAGCCCCAGCATTTT
TRBV11-2,.,TRBJ1-2,.,CASSPSGVYGYTF,TGTGCCAGCAGCCCGTCGGGAGTTTATGGCTACACCTTC
TRBV9,.,TRBJ2-1,.,CASSNPPRNPGNNEQFF,TGTGCCAGCAGCAACCCCCCAAGAAACCCGGGGAACAATGAGCAGTTCTTC
TRBV7-3,.,TRBJ2-5,.,CASSPSVEETQYF,TGTGCCAGCAGCCCCTCTGTCGAAGAGACCCAGTACTTC
TRBV9,.,TRBJ2-2,.,CASSVVPDTPNTGELFF,TGTGCCAGCAGCGTAGTTCCAGACACCCCGAACACCGGGGAGCTGTTTTTT
TRBV2,.,TRBJ2-3,TRBD1,CASRAGGLDTQYF,TGTGCCAGCAGAGCAGGGGGCTTAGATACGCAGTATTTT
TRBV7-2,.,TRBJ1-2,.,CASSPTVSENYGYTF,TGTGCCAGCAGCCCCACTGTTAGTGAGAACTATGGCTACACCTTC
TRBV28,.,TRBJ2-1,TRBD2,CASSLPPGLAGGDEQFF,TGTGCCAGCAGTTTGCCCCCAGGACTAGCGGGAGGGGATGAGCAGTTCTTC
TRBV19,.,TRBJ1-1,TRBD1,CASSNSGQGNTEAFF,TGTGCCAGTAGTAACTCGGGACAGGGTAACACTGAAGCTTTCTTT
TRBV6-5,once,TRBJ1-5,.,CASSLNQPQHF,TGTGCCAGCAGTCTGAATCAGCCCCAGCATTTT
TRBV19,.,TRBJ1-2,.,CASSSQANYGYTF,TGTGCCAGTAGTTCCCAGGCTAACTATGGCTACACCTTC
TRBV30,once,TRBJ1-3,.,CAWHLWETGNTIYF,TGTGCCTGGCATCTCTGGGAGACTGGAAACACCATATATTTT
TRBV2,.,TRBJ2-5,.,CASSASGIETQYF,TGTGCCAGCAGTGCGTCAGGTATAGAGACCCAGTACTTC
TRBV9,.,TRBJ2-4,.,CASSVGGGTNIQYF,TGTGCCAGCAGCGTAGGTGGAGGGACGAACATTCAGTACTTC
TRBV3-1/TRBV3-2,.,TRBJ2-1,.,CASSLGGQKTREFF,TGTGCCAGCAGCCTCGGGGGACAGAAAACGCGGGAGTTCTTC
TRBV3-1/TRBV3-2,once,TRBJ2-3,TRBD2,CASSFRLAGGTDTQYF,TGTGCCAGCAGCTTCCGACTAGCGGGAGGGACAGATACGCAGTATTTT
TRBV5-4,.,TRBJ2-5,TRBD2,CASSLAGPRTSGRGTQYF,TGTGCCAGCAGCTTGGCCGGCCCTCGAACTAGCGGCAGGGGGACCCAGTACTTC
TRBV6-5,.,TRBJ2-5,.,CASSNAGLGQETQYF,TGTGCCAGCAGCAATGCGGGACTCGGGCAAGAGACCCAGTACTTC
TRBV28,.,TRBJ1-2,TRBD1,CASSETTGVNYGYTF,TGTGCCAGCAGTGAAACCACAGGGGTCAACTATGGCTACACCTTC
TRBV4-1,.,TRBJ1-2,TRBD1,CASSQAWQGATNYGYTF,TGCGCCAGCAGCCAAGCTTGGCAGGGGGCTACTAACTATGGCTACACCTTC
TRBV7-9,.,TRBJ2-3,.,CASSLGTSTDTQYF,TGTGCCAGCAGCTTAGGAACTAGCACAGATACGCAGTATTTT
TRBV5-1,.,TRBJ1-1,TRBD1,CASSPGQGLEAFF,TGCGCCAGCAGCCCCGGACAGGGGCTTGAAGCTTTCTTT
TRBV3-1/TRBV3-2,.,TRBJ2-7,TRBD2,CASSLGLARGHEQYF,TGTGCCAGCAGCCTGGGACTAGCGAGGGGGCACGAGCAGTACTTC
TRBV3-1/TRBV3-2,.,TRBJ2-5,TRBD2,CASSLARGSGETQYF,TGTGCCAGCAGCCTCGCACGCGGGAGCGGGGAGACCCAGTACTTC
TRBV4-1,.,TRBJ2-7,TRBD2,CASSKNPPSGSLPEQYF,TGCGCCAGCAGCAAAAACCCCCCTAGCGGGAGTCTCCCCGAGCAGTACTTC
TRBV5-1,.,TRBJ2-1,.,CASSLLPSSYNEQFF,TGCGCCAGCAGCTTGCTTCCGAGCTCCTACAATGAGCAGTTCTTC
TRBV5-1,.,TRBJ2-1,TRBD2,CASSLIPPLAGLSSSYNEQFF,TGCGCCAGCAGCTTGATCCCCCCGCTAGCGGGACTTAGTAGCTCCTACAATGAGCAGTTCTTC
TRBV29-1,.,TRBJ1-2,.,CSVFGGQGYTF,TGCAGCGTCTTTGGAGGGCAGGGCTACACCTTC
TRBV11-3,.,TRBJ2-2,.,CASSPRRLAGELFF,TGTGCCAGCAGCCCCCGGAGGTTAGCCGGGGAGCTGTTTTTT
TRBV7-2,.,TRBJ1-1,TRBD1,CASSFTGGVTEAFF,TGTGCCAGCAGCTTCACAGGGGGCGTCACTGAAGCTTTCTTT
TRBV7-3,.,TRBJ2-3,TRBD2,CASSTSPKLAGGPFVFTDTQYF,TGTGCCAGCAGCACCTCCCCCAAACTAGCGGGAGGGCCGTTTGTATTCACAGATACGCAGTATTTT
TRBV7-9,.,TRBJ1-1,TRBD1,CASSLATGVSTEAFF,TGTGCCAGCAGCTTAGCGACAGGGGTAAGCACTGAAGCTTTCTTT
TRBV18,.,TRBJ1-1,TRBD1,CASSPSLTGGLGDTEAFF,TGTGCCAGCTCACCGTCCTTAACAGGGGGCTTAGGTGACACTGAAGCTTTCTTT
TRBV12-3/TRBV12-4,.,TRBJ1-2,.,CASSPHEGYGYTF,TGTGCCAGCAGTCCGCACGAGGGCTATGGCTACACCTTC
TRBV5-6,.,TRBJ2-1,.,CASSSVADSLGYNEQFF,TGTGCCAGCAGCAGCGTAGCAGATAGTTTAGGATACAATGAGCAGTTCTTC
TRBV7-9,.,TRBJ2-6,.,CASSSTRGLRSGANVLTF,TGTGCCAGCAGCTCCACCAGGGGCCTCCGGTCCGGAGCCAACGTCCTGACTTTC
TRBV5-1,.,TRBJ2-3,TRBD1,CASSPGQATDTQYF,TGCGCCAGCAGCCCAGGACAGGCGACAGATACGCAGTATTTT
TRBV15,.,TRBJ2-1,TRBD2,CATSRDRGLARSNEQFF,TGTGCCACCAGCAGAGATAGGGGACTAGCGAGGAGCAATGAGCAGTTCTTC
TRBV11-3,.,TRBJ2-2,.,CASSLASAFANTGELFF,TGTGCCAGCAGCTTAGCCAGCGCCTTCGCGAACACCGGGGAGCTGTTTTTT
TRBV19,.,TRBJ1-4,.,CASSIGGVNEKLFF,TGTGCCAGTAGTATAGGGGGAGTTAATGAAAAACTGTTTTTT
TRBV11-1,.,TRBJ1-2,.,CASSWDSWRGYTF,TGTGCCAGCAGCTGGGACTCCTGGCGGGGCTACACCTTC
TRBV7-2,.,TRBJ2-1,TRBD2,CASSRLSTLLADSYNEQFF,TGTGCCAGCAGCCGTCTATCCACACTACTAGCGGACTCCTACAATGAGCAGTTCTTC
TRBV10-1,once,TRBJ1-1,.,CASSEWLRGLTEAFF,TGCGCCAGCAGTGAGTGGCTCAGGGGTCTGACTGAAGCTTTCTTT
TRBV5-6,.,TRBJ1-2,.,CASMGAYRGYTF,TGTGCCAGCATGGGGGCGTATCGTGGCTACACCTTC
TRBV2,.,TRBJ1-1,.,CASSNQGEAFF,TGTGCCAGCAGCAATCAGGGGGAAGCTTTCTTT